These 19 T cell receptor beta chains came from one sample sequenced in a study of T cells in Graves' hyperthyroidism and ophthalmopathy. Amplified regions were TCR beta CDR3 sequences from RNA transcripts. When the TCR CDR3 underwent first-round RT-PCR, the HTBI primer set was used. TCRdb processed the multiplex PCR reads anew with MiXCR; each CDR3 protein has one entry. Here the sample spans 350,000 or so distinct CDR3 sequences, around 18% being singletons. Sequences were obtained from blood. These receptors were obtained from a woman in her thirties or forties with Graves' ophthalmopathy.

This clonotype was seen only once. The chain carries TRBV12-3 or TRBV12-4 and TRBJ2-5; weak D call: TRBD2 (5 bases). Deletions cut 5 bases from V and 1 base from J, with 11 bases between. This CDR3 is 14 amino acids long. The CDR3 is CASSLGSVQETQYF. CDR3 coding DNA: TGTGCCAGCAGTCTTGGTAGCGTCCAAGAGACCCAGTACTTC.

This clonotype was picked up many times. In nucleotides, the CDR3 is TGTGCCAGCAGCCAAGAGGGCGTAGCTGATATGTGGAACACTGAAGCTTTCTTT. Protein sequence: CASSQEGVADMWNTEAFF. V gene TRBV14 combines with J gene TRBJ1-1; D is ambiguous. The CDR3 sequence is 18 residues long. V lost 0 bases and J lost 1, with 18 bases in between. The germline V gene has CDR1 SGHDN and CDR2 FVKESK.

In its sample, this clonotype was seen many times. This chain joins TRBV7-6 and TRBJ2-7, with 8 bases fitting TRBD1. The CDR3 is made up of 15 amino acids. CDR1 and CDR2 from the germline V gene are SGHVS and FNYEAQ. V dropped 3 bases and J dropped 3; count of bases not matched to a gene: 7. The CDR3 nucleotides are TGTGCCAGCAGCTTTGACGGGACAGGATACTACGAGCAGTACTTC. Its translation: CASSFDGTGYYEQYF. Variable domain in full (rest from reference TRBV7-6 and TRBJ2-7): GAGVSQSPRYKVTKRGQDVALRCDPISGHVSLYWYRQALGQGPEFLTYFNYEAQQDKSGLPNDRFSAERPEGSISTLTIQRTEQRDSAMYRCASSFDGTGYYEQYFGPGTRLTVT.

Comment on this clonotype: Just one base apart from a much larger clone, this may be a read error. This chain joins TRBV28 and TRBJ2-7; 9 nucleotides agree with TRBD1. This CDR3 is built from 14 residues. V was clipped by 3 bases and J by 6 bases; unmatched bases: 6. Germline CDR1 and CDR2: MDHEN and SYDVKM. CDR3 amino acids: CASSLTGGWSEQYF. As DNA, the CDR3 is TGTGCCAGCAGTTTGACAGGGGGGTGGTCCGAGCAGTACTTC.

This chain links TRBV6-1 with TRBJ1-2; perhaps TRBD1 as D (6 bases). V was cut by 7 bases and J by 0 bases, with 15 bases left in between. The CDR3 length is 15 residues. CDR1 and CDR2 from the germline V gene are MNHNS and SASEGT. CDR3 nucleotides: TGTGCCAGCAATGATAACAGGGAAACTAACTATGGCTACACCTTC. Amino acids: CASNDNRETNYGYTF.

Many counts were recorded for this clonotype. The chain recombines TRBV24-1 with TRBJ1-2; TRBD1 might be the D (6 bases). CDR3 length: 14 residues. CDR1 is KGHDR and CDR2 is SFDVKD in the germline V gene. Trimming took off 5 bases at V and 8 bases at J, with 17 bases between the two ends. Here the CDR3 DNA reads TGTGCCACCAGTGCGAAGACAGGATTGGGAGGCTACACCTTC. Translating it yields CATSAKTGLGGYTF.

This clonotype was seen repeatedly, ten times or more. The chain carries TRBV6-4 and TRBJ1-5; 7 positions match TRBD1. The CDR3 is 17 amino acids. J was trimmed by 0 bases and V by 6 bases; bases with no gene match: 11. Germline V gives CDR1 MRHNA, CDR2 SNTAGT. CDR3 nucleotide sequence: TGTGCCAGCAGGGCAGGGGGTCAAAAATATAGCAATCAGCCCCAGCATTTT. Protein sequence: CASRAGGQKYSNQPQHF.

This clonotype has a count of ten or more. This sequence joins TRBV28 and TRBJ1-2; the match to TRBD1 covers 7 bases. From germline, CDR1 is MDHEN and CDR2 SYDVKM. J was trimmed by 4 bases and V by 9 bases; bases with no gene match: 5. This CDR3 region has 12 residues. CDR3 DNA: TGTGCCAGTAAGGGGGCAGCCTATGGCTACACCTTC. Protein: CASKGAAYGYTF.

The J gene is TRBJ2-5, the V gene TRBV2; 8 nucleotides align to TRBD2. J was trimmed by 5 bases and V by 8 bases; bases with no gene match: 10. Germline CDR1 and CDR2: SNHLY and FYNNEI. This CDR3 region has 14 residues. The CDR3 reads CASGAGLVGETQYF. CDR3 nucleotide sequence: TGTGCCAGCGGGGCGGGACTAGTGGGGGAGACCCAGTACTTC.

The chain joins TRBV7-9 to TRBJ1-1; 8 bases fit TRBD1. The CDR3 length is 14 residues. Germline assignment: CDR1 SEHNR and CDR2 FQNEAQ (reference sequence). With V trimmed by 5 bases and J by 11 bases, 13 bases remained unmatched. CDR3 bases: TGTGCCAGCAGCCCGACCTCAGGGGGCGGGCGCGCTTTCTTT. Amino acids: CASSPTSGGGRAFF.

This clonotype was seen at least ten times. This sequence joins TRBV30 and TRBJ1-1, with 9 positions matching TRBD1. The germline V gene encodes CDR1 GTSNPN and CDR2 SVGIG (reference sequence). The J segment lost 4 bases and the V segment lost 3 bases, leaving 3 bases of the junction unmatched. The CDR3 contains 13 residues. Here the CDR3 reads CAWRRQGVTEAFF. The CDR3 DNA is TGTGCCTGGAGAAGACAGGGGGTCACTGAAGCTTTCTTT.

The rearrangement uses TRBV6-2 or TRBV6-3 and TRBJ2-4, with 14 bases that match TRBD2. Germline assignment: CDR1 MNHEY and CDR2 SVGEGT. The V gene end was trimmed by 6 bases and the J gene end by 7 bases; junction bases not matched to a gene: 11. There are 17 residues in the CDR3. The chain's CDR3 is CASSRHGTSGRGNIQYF. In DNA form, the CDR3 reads TGTGCCAGCAGCCGACACGGGACTAGCGGGAGAGGGAACATTCAGTACTTC.

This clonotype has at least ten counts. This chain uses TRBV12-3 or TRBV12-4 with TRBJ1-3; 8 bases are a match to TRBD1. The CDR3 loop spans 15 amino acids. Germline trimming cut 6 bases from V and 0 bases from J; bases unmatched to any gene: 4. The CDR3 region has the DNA TGTGCCAGCAGGGGACAGGCAACCTCTGGAAACACCATATATTTT. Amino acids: CASRGQATSGNTIYF.

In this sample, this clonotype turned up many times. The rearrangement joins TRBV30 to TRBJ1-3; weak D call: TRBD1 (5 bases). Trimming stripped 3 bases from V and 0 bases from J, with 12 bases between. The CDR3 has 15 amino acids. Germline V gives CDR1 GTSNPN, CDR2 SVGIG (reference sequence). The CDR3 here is CAWSRGSSSGNTIYF. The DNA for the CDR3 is TGTGCCTGGAGCCGGGGGTCGAGCTCTGGAAACACCATATATTTT.

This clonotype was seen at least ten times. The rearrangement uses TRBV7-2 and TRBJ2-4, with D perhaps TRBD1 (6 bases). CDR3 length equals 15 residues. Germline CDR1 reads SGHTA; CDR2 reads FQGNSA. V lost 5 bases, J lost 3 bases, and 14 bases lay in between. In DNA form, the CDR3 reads TGTGCCAGCAGCAGCCGGACAGCAGGCAAAAACATTCAGTACTTC. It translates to CASSSRTAGKNIQYF. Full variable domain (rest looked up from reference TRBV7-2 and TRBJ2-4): GAGVSQSPSNKVTEKGKDVELRCDPISGHTALYWYRQSLGQGLEFLIYFQGNSAPDKSGLPSDRFSAERTGGSVSTLTIQRTQQEDSAVYLCASSSRTAGKNIQYFGAGTRLSVL.

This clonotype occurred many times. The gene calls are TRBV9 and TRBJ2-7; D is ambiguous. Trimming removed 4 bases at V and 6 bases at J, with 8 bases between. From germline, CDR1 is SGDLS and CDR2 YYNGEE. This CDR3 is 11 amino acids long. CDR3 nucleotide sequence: TGTGCCAGCAGCCCCCACGTCGAGCAGTACTTC. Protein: CASSPHVEQYF.

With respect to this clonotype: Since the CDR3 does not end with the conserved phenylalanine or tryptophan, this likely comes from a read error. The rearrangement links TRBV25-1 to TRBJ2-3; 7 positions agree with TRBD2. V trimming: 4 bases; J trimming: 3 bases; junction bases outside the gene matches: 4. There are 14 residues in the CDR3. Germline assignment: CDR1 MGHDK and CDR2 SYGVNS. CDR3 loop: CASSGWEGTDTQYC. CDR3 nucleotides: TGTGCCAGCAGTGGCTGGGAGGGAACAGATACGCAGTATTGT.

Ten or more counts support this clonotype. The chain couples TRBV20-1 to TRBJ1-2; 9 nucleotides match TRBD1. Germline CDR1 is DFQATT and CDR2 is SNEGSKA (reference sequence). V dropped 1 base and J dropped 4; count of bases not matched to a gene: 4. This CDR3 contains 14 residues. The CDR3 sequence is CSARGDRAGYGYTF. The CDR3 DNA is TGCAGTGCTAGAGGGGACAGGGCGGGCTATGGCTACACCTTC.

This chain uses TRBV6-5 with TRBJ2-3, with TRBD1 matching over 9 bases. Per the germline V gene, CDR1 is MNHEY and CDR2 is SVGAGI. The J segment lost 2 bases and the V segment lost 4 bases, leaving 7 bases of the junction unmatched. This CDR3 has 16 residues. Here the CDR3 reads CASSSGQGSLTDTQYF. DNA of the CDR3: TGTGCCAGCAGTTCGGGACAGGGAAGTCTCACAGATACGCAGTATTTT.